What follows are 9 T cell receptor beta chains derived from one specimen sequenced in a study of OX40 agonist ivuxolimab in advanced cancers. Profiled with immunoSEQ multiplex PCR; TCRdb holds only in-frame clones, not every one. The sample yields 30,000 to 35,000 clones, more than 80% seen once. Sequences were derived from CD4+ or CD8+ T cells sorted from blood, sampled in a trial of the OX40 agonist ivuxolimab. The receptors derive from an adult with an advanced solid tumor such as melanoma, head and neck, liver or kidney cancer.

In this sample, this clone turned up a few times. The CDR3, as DNA: TGTGCCAGCAGCGTAGGAGGAAGCCCAGCGGGAGCGGATACGCAGTATTTT. Encoded protein: CASSVGGSPAGADTQYF. The V gene is TRBV9, the J gene TRBJ2-3; 8 nucleotides agree with TRBD2. CDR1 SGDLS and CDR2 YYNGEE come from the germline V gene. This CDR3 comprises 17 residues. With 0 bases clipped from V and 6 bases from J, the junction kept 12 bases outside the gene matches.

The chain is built from TRBV28 and TRBJ2-3, with TRBD2 matching over 12 bases. The CDR3 consists of 17 residues. CDR1 and CDR2 (germline): MDHEN, SYDVKM. Trimming removed 4 bases from V and 5 bases from J; junction bases left unmatched: 10. This chain's CDR3 is CASSWTSGVSGVDTQYF. CDR3 DNA sequence: TGTGCCAGCAGTTGGACTAGCGGGGTAAGCGGCGTAGATACGCAGTATTTT.

The chain has TRBV7-8 and TRBJ1-4, with D uncertain. Trimming took 6 bases from V and 4 from J, leaving 6 bases between them. The CDR3 length is 12 residues. Germline CDR1 is SGHVS and CDR2 is FQNEAQ. CDR3 loop: CASSVNNEKLFF. CDR3 coding DNA: TGTGCCAGCAGTGTTAATAATGAAAAACTGTTTTTT.

In this sample, this clone turned up once. The rearrangement joins TRBV15 to TRBJ1-1; D is uncertain. Germline CDR1 and CDR2: LNHNV and YYDKDF (reference sequence). CDR3 length: 15 amino acids. V was clipped by 3 bases and J by 6 bases, with 17 bases between them. DNA for the CDR3: TGTGCCACCAGCAGTCCCGGAGGCCTAAGCCCTGAAGCTTTCTTT. The encoded protein is CATSSPGGLSPEAFF. The variable domain in full, completed from reference TRBV15 and TRBJ1-1, reads DAMVIQNPRYQVTQFGKPVTLSCSQTLNHNVMYWYQQKSSQAPKLLFHYYDKDFNNEADTPDNFQSRRPNTSFCFLDIRSPGLGDTAMYLCATSSPGGLSPEAFFGQGTRLTVV.

The rearrangement joins TRBV7-2 to TRBJ1-5, with TRBD1 matching 7 bases. CDR3 length equals 13 residues. Per germline, CDR1 SGHTA and CDR2 FQGNSA. V lost 6 bases and J lost 8; bases outside the gene matches: 7. Here the CDR3 DNA reads TGTGCCAGCAGACGCACAGGGGTTGAGCCCCAGCATTTT. It specifies CASRRTGVEPQHF.

V usage is TRBV5-4 and J usage is TRBJ2-1, with D possibly TRBD2 on 6 matching bases. The germline V gene has CDR1 SGHNT and CDR2 YYREEE (reference sequence). V shed 0 bases and J shed 5 bases, with 21 bases lying between them. There are 18 residues in the CDR3. The CDR3 loop is CASSLAAPREVPNNEQFF. As DNA, the CDR3 is TGTGCCAGCAGCTTGGCGGCACCTAGGGAGGTTCCAAACAATGAGCAGTTCTTC.

This clone has more than one count but fewer than ten. This CDR3 reads CASSLGLNQPQHF. Written as DNA, the CDR3 is TGTGCCAGCAGTTTGGGCTTAAATCAGCCCCAGCATTTT. The J gene is TRBJ1-5, the V gene TRBV27; D uncertain. The CDR3 extends over 13 amino acids. Deletions cut 3 bases from V and 4 bases from J, with 7 bases between. Looked up from germline, CDR1 is MNHEY and CDR2 is SMNVEV (reference sequence).

The CDR3 loop reads CASRQFVGNTIYF. The CDR3 DNA is TGTGCCAGTCGGCAGTTTGTAGGAAACACCATATATTTT. The V and J genes are TRBV19 and TRBJ1-3; D gene ambiguous. The V end was cut by 8 bases, the J end by 4 bases, with 12 bases between. The CDR3 is made up of 13 amino acids. CDR1 and CDR2 (germline): LNHDA, SQIVND (reference sequence).

The chain couples TRBV7-2 to TRBJ2-7; 9 bases agree with TRBD2. The V gene end was trimmed by 1 base and the J gene end by 4 bases; junction bases not matched to a gene: 8. Per germline, CDR1 SGHTA and CDR2 FQGNSA. The length of the CDR3 is 16 residues. CDR3 amino acids: CASSLGTSASRYEQYF. CDR3 nucleotide sequence: TGTGCCAGCAGCTTAGGGACTAGCGCGTCTCGGTACGAGCAGTACTTC.